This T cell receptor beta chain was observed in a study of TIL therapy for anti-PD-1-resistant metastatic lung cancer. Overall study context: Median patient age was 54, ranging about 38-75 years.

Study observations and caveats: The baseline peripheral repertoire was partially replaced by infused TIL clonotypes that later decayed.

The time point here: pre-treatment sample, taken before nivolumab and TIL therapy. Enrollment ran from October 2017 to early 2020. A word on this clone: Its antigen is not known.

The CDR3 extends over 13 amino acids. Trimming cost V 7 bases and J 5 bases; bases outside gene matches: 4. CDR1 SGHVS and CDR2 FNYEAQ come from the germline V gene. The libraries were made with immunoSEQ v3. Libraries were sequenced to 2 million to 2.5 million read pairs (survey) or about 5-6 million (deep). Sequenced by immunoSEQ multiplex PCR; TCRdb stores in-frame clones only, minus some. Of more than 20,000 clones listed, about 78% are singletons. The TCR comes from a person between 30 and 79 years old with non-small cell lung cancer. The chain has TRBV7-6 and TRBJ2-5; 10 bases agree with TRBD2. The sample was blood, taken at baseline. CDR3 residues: CASTIAGGETQYF. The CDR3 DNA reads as TGTGCCAGCACCATAGCGGGAGGCGAGACCCAGTACTTC.